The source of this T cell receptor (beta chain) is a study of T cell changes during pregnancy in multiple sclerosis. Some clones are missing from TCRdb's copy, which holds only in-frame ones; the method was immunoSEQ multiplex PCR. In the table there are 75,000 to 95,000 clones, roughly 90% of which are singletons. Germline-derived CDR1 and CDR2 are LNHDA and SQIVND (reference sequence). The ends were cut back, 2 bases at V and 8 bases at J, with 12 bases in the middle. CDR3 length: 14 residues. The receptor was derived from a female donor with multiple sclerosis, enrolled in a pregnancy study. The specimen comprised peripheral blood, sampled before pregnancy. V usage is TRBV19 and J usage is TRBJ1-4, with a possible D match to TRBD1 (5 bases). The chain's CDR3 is CASSITGVGEKLFF. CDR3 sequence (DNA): TGTGCCAGTAGTATAACGGGGGTTGGGGAAAAACTGTTTTTT.